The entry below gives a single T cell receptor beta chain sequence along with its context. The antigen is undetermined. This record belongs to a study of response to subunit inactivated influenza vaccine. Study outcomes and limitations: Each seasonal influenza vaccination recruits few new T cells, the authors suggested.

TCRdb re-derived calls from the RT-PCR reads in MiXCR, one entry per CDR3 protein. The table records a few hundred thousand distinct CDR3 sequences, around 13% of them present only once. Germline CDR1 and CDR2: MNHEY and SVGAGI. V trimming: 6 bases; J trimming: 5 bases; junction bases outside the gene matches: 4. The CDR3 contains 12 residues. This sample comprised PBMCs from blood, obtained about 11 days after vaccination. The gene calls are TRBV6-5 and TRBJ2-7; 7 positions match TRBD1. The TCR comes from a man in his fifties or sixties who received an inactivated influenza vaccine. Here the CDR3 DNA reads TGTGCCAGCAGCGCTACAGGGGACGAGCAGTACTTC. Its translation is CASSATGDEQYF.